The 9 T cell receptor beta chains below were found in one sample sequenced in a study of cytomegalovirus exposure and HLA in healthy donors. The study ran its PCR with 60 Vbeta and 13 Jbeta primers. Sequenced by immunoSEQ multiplex PCR; TCRdb stores in-frame clones only, minus some. Among hundreds of thousands of clones listed, 70% to 85% were seen once. The sample comprised PBMCs. Source of these receptors: a woman aged 35 to 49 in good health and CMV-seronegative.

The V and J genes are TRBV7-3 and TRBJ2-5; D possibly corresponds to TRBD1 (5 bases). Germline V CDR1 and CDR2: SGHTA, FQGTGA. Trimming took off 0 bases at V and 2 bases at J, with 10 bases between the two ends. CDR3 size: 15 residues. The CDR3 loop is CASSLTGVGQETQYF. CDR3 DNA sequence: TGTGCCAGCAGCTTAACAGGGGTGGGTCAAGAGACCCAGTACTTC.

The chain employs TRBV7-2 and TRBJ1-2; no definite D call. CDR1 SGHTA and CDR2 FQGNSA come from the germline V gene. This CDR3 has 13 residues. Trimming cost V 5 bases and J 0 bases, with 7 bases left between them. CDR3 nucleotide sequence: TGTGCCAGCAGCCTGAGAGCTAACTATGGCTACACCTTC. Its protein product is CASSLRANYGYTF.

V usage is TRBV28 and J usage is TRBJ1-1; D is uncertain. CDR1 and CDR2 (germline): MDHEN, SYDVKM. This CDR3 has 16 residues. V lost 1 base and J 0 bases, leaving 12 bases between the germline ends. CDR3 DNA sequence: TGTGCCAGCAGTTTATATTCGGTGGTTATGAACACTGAAGCTTTCTTT. It yields the protein CASSLYSVVMNTEAFF.

This clone was recorded a few times. V gene TRBV7-9 combines with J gene TRBJ1-6, with D maybe TRBD1 (5 bases). This CDR3 has 12 amino acids. The V and J ends lost 6 bases and 7 bases respectively, with 7 bases between them. CDR1 is SEHNR and CDR2 is FQNEAQ in the germline V gene (reference sequence). The CDR3 bases are TGTGCCAGCAGGGAGGGGAATTCACCCCTCCACTTT. It codes for CASREGNSPLHF.

CDR3 sequence (DNA): TGTGCCAGTAGTAGCCAGGGTATGGGCAATCAGCCCCAGCATTTT. This translates into CASSSQGMGNQPQHF. The V and J genes are TRBV19 and TRBJ1-5; D might be TRBD1 (5 bases). V was cut by 4 bases and J by 2 bases, with 12 bases left in between. The CDR3 contains 15 residues. Germline CDR1 is LNHDA and CDR2 is SQIVND (reference sequence).

The V call is TRBV6-5, the J call TRBJ1-6; 10 nucleotides match TRBD1. V lost 6 bases and J lost 5; bases outside the gene matches: 4. The germline gives CDR1 MNHEY, CDR2 SVGAGI. This CDR3 is 15 amino acids long. This chain's CDR3 is CASRPDRGDNSPLHF. CDR3 sequence (DNA): TGTGCCAGCAGGCCGGACAGGGGGGATAATTCACCCCTCCACTTT.

The chain uses TRBV7-9 and TRBJ2-7, with TRBD1 as a possible D gene (6 bases). This CDR3 region has 16 residues. V gave up 1 base and J gave up 3 bases, with 16 bases separating them. Looked up from germline, CDR1 is SEHNR and CDR2 is FQNEAQ (reference sequence). The CDR3 loop is CASSLEATGSHYEQYF. Written as DNA, the CDR3 is TGTGCCAGCAGCTTAGAGGCTACAGGGTCCCACTACGAGCAGTACTTC. Looking up the rest from reference TRBV7-9 and TRBJ2-7 gives the full variable domain: DTGVSQNPRHKITKRGQNVTFRCDPISEHNRLYWYRQTLGQGPEFLTYFQNEAQLEKSRLLSDRFSAERPKGSFSTLEIQRTEQGDSAMYLCASSLEATGSHYEQYFGPGTRLTVT.

Only a few counts were recorded for this clone. This chain uses TRBV29-1 with TRBJ2-7; 14 bases are a match to TRBD2. The V gene end was trimmed by 6 bases and the J gene end by 0 bases; junction bases not matched to a gene: 10. CDR1 SQVTM and CDR2 ANQGSEA come from the germline V gene. There are 17 residues in the CDR3. The CDR3 region has the DNA TGCAGCGTACTGGGACTAGCGGGGGCCTCTCGCTCCTACGAGCAGTACTTC. It codes for CSVLGLAGASRSYEQYF.

The chain couples TRBV5-1 to TRBJ2-7; maybe TRBD1 (6 bases). This CDR3 is built from 14 residues. V was cut by 5 bases and J by 0 bases, with 12 bases left in between. Germline lookup yields CDR1 SGHRS and CDR2 YFSETQ. Here the CDR3 reads CASRRTDFSYEQYF. CDR3 DNA sequence: TGCGCCAGCAGAAGGACAGACTTCTCCTACGAGCAGTACTTC.